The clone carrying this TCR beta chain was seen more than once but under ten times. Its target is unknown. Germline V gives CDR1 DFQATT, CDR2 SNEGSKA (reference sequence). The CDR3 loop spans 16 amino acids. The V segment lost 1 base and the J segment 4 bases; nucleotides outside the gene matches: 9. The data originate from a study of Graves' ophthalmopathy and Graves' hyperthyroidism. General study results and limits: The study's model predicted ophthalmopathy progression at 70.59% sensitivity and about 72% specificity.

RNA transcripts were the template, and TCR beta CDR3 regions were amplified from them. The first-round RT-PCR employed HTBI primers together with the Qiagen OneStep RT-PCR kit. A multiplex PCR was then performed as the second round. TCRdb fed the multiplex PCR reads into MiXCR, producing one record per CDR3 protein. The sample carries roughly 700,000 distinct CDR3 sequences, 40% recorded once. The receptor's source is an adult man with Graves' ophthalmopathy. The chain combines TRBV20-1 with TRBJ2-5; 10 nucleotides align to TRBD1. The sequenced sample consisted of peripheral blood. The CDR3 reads CSARVYGTGVGETQYF. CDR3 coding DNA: TGCAGTGCTAGAGTATACGGGACAGGGGTAGGAGAGACCCAGTACTTC.